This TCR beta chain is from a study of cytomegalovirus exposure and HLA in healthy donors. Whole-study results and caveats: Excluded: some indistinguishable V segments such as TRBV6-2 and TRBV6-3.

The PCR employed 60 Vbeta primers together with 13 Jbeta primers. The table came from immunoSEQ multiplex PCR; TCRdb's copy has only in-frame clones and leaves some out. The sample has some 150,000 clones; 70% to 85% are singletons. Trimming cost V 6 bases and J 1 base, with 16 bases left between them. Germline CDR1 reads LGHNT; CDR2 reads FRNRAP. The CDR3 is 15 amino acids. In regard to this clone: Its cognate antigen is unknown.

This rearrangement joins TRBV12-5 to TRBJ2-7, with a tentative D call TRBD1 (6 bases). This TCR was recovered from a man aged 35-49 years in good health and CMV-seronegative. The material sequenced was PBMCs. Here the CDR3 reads CASGQLGTLSYEQYF. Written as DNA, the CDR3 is TGTGCTAGTGGACAATTAGGGACATTATCCTACGAGCAGTACTTC. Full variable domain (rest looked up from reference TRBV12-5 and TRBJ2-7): DARVTQTPRHKVTEMGQEVTMRCQPILGHNTVFWYRQTMMQGLELLAYFRNRAPLDDSGMPKDRFSAEMPDATLATLKIQPSEPRDSAVYFCASGQLGTLSYEQYFGPGTRLTVT.